This T cell receptor beta chain stems from a study of blood T cells in healthy people across ages. Trimming removed 6 bases at V and 0 bases at J, with 9 bases between. The CDR3 length is 14 residues. Germline lookup yields CDR1 DFQATT and CDR2 SNEGSKA (reference sequence). Study-wide results and caveats: Per million T cells, TCR beta diversity dropped about linearly as age rose. Researchers said unsorted PBMCs prevented a conclusive naive versus antigen-experienced comparison.

Turning to this clonotype: What it recognizes is unknown.

A sample-barcoded 5' primer and a J-beta primer mix were used in a second PCR of roughly 7 to 11 cycles. Per sample, CDR3-containing paired-end reads numbered at least 2.5 million. Each CDR3 protein is one row after TCRdb ran MiXCR on the 5' RACE reads. This sample yields 1.2 million to 1.5 million distinct CDR3 sequences, of which roughly 45% are seen a single time; under 8% belongs to the top ten. Extraction yielded at least 5.5 micrograms of total RNA per sample. The sequence was obtained from a woman younger than 35 in good health. This sequence joins TRBV20-1 and TRBJ2-6; unclear D gene. Sequencing was done on a sample of blood. CDR3 nucleotides: TGCAGTGCCAAGACAAACTCTGGGGCCAACGTCCTGACTTTC. Translated: CSAKTNSGANVLTF.